Below, one TCR beta chain is given with its context. This specimen belongs to a study of control samples from healthy donors and cancer patients. Germline CDR1 and CDR2: LNHDA and SQIVND (reference sequence). Trimming cost V 0 bases and J 6 bases, with 15 bases left between them. This CDR3 region has 16 residues. The protocol was immunoSEQ multiplex PCR, while the TCRdb copy is restricted to in-frame clones and leaves out a portion. The table shows 120,000 to 150,000 clones, with around 85% occurring only once. The clonotype was recovered from a woman under 40 in good health. The specimen sequenced was blood. This chain uses TRBV19 with TRBJ1-5; D ambiguous. The chain's CDR3 is CASSIEWQGVGQPQHF. The CDR3 DNA reads TGTGCCAGTAGTATAGAATGGCAAGGCGTCGGTCAGCCCCAGCATTTT.